The 32 T cell receptor beta chains reported below all come from one sample, sequenced in a study of beta chain features in type 1 diabetes. The antigens these receptors bind are not known. Broader study findings: There was a moderate but significant shortening of TCRB CDR3s in all four CD4+ subsets of Type 1 diabetes patients.

Expressed TCRB transcripts were sequenced because the entire RNA isolate underwent reverse transcription. Assay: immunoSEQ multiplex PCR; the TCRdb copy retains only in-frame clones and omits some. This table holds about 260,000 clones, approximately 25% found once. Sequences were obtained from naive CD4+ T cells from blood. These receptors were taken from a woman in her twenties or thirties with type 1 diabetes.

The chain recombines TRBV5-1 with TRBJ1-1; D unresolved. Germline lookup yields CDR1 SGHRS and CDR2 YFSETQ. The CDR3 runs 13 residues. Trimming removed 3 bases from V and 1 base from J, with 7 bases in between. The CDR3, as DNA: TGCGCCAGCAGCTGGAGGGAGAACACTGAAGCTTTCTTT. Translating it yields CASSWRENTEAFF. Complete variable domain (other parts from reference TRBV5-1 and TRBJ1-1): KAGVTQTPRYLIKTRGQQVTLSCSPISGHRSVSWYQQTPGQGLQFLFEYFSETQRNKGNFPGRFSGRQFSNSRSEMNVSTLELGDSALYLCASSWRENTEAFFGQGTRLTVV.

V and J are TRBV19 and TRBJ2-1, with TRBD2 as a possible D gene (6 bases). The germline V gene has CDR1 LNHDA and CDR2 SQIVND (reference sequence). The CDR3 is 13 residues long. The V and J ends lost 5 bases and 7 bases respectively, with 12 bases between them. CDR3: CASSEEGRNEQFF. DNA for the CDR3: TGTGCCAGTAGTGAGGAAGGGAGGAATGAGCAGTTCTTC.

V is TRBV7-2 and J is TRBJ2-7; the D is unclear. The V gene's germline CDR1 is SGHTA and CDR2 FQGNSA. V was cut by 2 bases and J by 7 bases, with 12 bases left in between. CDR3 length equals 13 residues. The CDR3 DNA reads as TGTGCCAGCAGCTTATATGGTAAGCCGGAGCAGTACTTC. Translating it yields CASSLYGKPEQYF.

This clone was seen only a few times. The chain joins TRBV7-3 to TRBJ2-1; 7 bases match TRBD2. Unmatched junction bases numbered 6, after V lost 2 bases and J lost 5 bases. The length of the CDR3 is 15 residues. Per germline, CDR1 SGHTA and CDR2 FQGTGA. The CDR3 spells CASSLGRLADNEQFF. The CDR3 bases are TGTGCCAGCAGCTTAGGGCGGCTAGCGGACAATGAGCAGTTCTTC.

This clone was found a few times. This chain links TRBV2 with TRBJ1-2; 10 nucleotides line up with TRBD1. Germline loops: CDR1 SNHLY, CDR2 FYNNEI. Trimming cost V 5 bases and J 7 bases; bases outside gene matches: 10. The CDR3 totals 15 residues. CDR3 loop: CASSTRIGTGAGYTF. CDR3 bases: TGTGCCAGCAGTACAAGAATCGGGACAGGGGCTGGCTACACCTTC.

This clone came up a few times. This chain connects TRBV6-6 to TRBJ2-3; 9 bases fit TRBD1. The CDR3 totals 14 residues. The V gene's germline CDR1 is MNHNY and CDR2 SVGAGI (reference sequence). Trimming took 6 bases from V and 6 from J; bases not matched to a gene: 7. CDR3 sequence reads: CASRTGTGSDTQYF. The CDR3 DNA follows: TGTGCCAGCAGAACCGGGACAGGGAGCGATACGCAGTATTTT.

CDR3 nucleotide sequence: TGCGCCAGCAGGCCCGGGACAGGGCATAGCGAGCAGTACTTC. Translation gives CASRPGTGHSEQYF. The rearrangement links TRBV5-1 to TRBJ2-7, with 9 bases fitting TRBD1. The germline CDR1 and CDR2 sequences are SGHRS and YFSETQ. This CDR3 spans 14 amino acids. V gave up 5 bases and J gave up 6 bases; unmatched junction bases: 9.

V usage is TRBV29-1 and J usage is TRBJ1-1; D not certain. V was trimmed by 6 bases and J by 4 bases, leaving 12 bases between them. The CDR3 extends over 12 amino acids. Germline assignment: CDR1 SQVTM and CDR2 ANQGSEA. The CDR3 DNA reads TGCAGCGTGACATCAAGTGTCACTGAAGCTTTCTTT. Translating gives CSVTSSVTEAFF.

This clone occurred a few times. The rearrangement uses TRBV11-3 and TRBJ2-6; 7 bases line up with TRBD2. This CDR3 is 16 amino acids long. V was pared by 3 bases and J by 2 bases, with 4 bases of the junction left unmatched. Germline values: CDR1 SGHNT, CDR2 YENEEA. The DNA for the CDR3 is TGTGCCAGCAGCTTCGGGACTACCCCTGGGGCCAACGTCCTGACTTTC. Its translation is CASSFGTTPGANVLTF.

This clone turned up a few times. Other nucleotide sequences in the sample specify the same CDR3. The rearrangement links TRBV5-1 to TRBJ2-5; 8 bases map to TRBD2. There are 15 residues in the CDR3. V was pared by 0 bases and J by 4 bases, with 5 bases of the junction left unmatched. CDR1 is SGHRS and CDR2 is YFSETQ in the germline V gene. CDR3 nucleotides: TGCGCCAGCAGCTTGGCCGGTCTAGCGGGAGAGACCCAGTACTTC. Protein product: CASSLAGLAGETQYF.

This chain connects TRBV27 to TRBJ1-5, with 9 bases matching TRBD1. V lost 6 bases, J lost 6 bases, and 6 bases stayed unmatched. There are 14 residues in the CDR3. CDR1 is MNHEY, CDR2 SMNVEV, per germline (reference sequence). CDR3 sequence: CASRRTGVGQPQHF. The CDR3 DNA follows: TGTGCCAGCAGAAGGACAGGGGTCGGTCAGCCCCAGCATTTT.

Regarding this clone: In the same sample, other DNA sequences code for this CDR3. The CDR3 DNA reads TGTGCCAGCAGTCTTTACAATGAGCAGTTCTTC. Amino acids: CASSLYNEQFF. The rearrangement links TRBV9 to TRBJ2-1; D not resolved. The CDR3 extends over 11 amino acids. Looked up from germline, CDR1 is SGDLS and CDR2 is YYNGEE. Deletions cut 5 bases from V and 4 bases from J, with 4 bases between.

This clone was observed a few times. V is TRBV29-1 and J is TRBJ2-2; 11 bases map to TRBD1. CDR3 length equals 13 residues. Trimming took 7 bases from V and 4 from J; bases not matched to a gene: 2. The germline gives CDR1 SQVTM, CDR2 ANQGSEA. CDR3 loop: CSADRGRTGELFF. CDR3 DNA sequence: TGCAGCGCGGACAGGGGGCGCACCGGGGAGCTGTTTTTT.

V usage is TRBV30 and J usage is TRBJ1-1; D is unresolved. V gave up 3 bases and J gave up 3 bases, with 11 bases separating them. The V gene's germline CDR1 is GTSNPN and CDR2 SVGIG (reference sequence). This CDR3 comprises 13 residues. The CDR3 DNA follows: TGTGCCTGGAGGGGCAGAAAATACACTGAAGCTTTCTTT. Protein sequence: CAWRGRKYTEAFF.

There are a few counts of this clone. The chain recombines TRBV9 with TRBJ1-5, with D possibly matching TRBD1 (6 bases). Germline CDR1 reads SGDLS; CDR2 reads YYNGEE. V was cut by 2 bases and J by 3 bases, with 12 bases left in between. The CDR3 has 15 residues. CDR3 residues: CASSVGQSFNQPQHF. The DNA of the CDR3 is TGTGCCAGCAGCGTCGGACAGTCGTTCAATCAGCCCCAGCATTTT.

Of note for this clone: Other DNA sequences within the sample encode an identical CDR3. This chain connects TRBV29-1 to TRBJ1-1; 7 bases line up with TRBD1. Losses at the gene ends were 5 bases for V and 2 bases for J; bases not matched to a gene: 5. The CDR3 has 13 amino acids. The germline V gene encodes CDR1 SQVTM and CDR2 ANQGSEA. This CDR3 reads CSVLTGSNTEAFF. The CDR3 nucleotides read TGCAGCGTTTTGACAGGGTCAAACACTGAAGCTTTCTTT.

This clone was observed a handful of times. This chain joins TRBV28 and TRBJ2-7, with TRBD1 identical over 10 bases. The CDR3 sequence is 17 residues long. V lost 5 bases to trimming and J lost 2 bases; unmatched junction nucleotides: 12. Per the germline V gene, CDR1 is MDHEN and CDR2 is SYDVKM. The CDR3: CASSPSPPGQGTYEQYF. Written as DNA, the CDR3 is TGTGCCAGCAGTCCATCCCCACCGGGACAGGGGACCTACGAGCAGTACTTC. The variable domain in full, with the rest retrieved from reference TRBV28 and TRBJ2-7, is DVKVTQSSRYLVKRTGEKVFLECVQDMDHENMFWYRQDPGLGLRLIYFSYDVKMKEKGDIPEGYSVSREKKERFSLILESASTNQTSMYLCASSPSPPGQGTYEQYFGPGTRLTVT.

The chain carries TRBV30 and TRBJ1-1, with a weak D call TRBD1 (5 bases). V was shortened by 0 bases and J by 6 bases, with 17 bases between the two germline ends. The CDR3 spans 15 residues. Germline loops: CDR1 GTSNPN, CDR2 SVGIG (reference sequence). In DNA, the CDR3 is TGTGCCTGGAGTGTAGCCCAGGGTTTATATGCTGAAGCTTTCTTT. Translated, it gives CAWSVAQGLYAEAFF.

This chain connects TRBV5-1 to TRBJ2-6; weak D call: TRBD2 (6 bases). The CDR3 consists of 14 residues. The germline gives CDR1 SGHRS, CDR2 YFSETQ. V lost 7 bases and J lost 2, with 10 bases in between. CDR3 sequence reads: CASLEGAGANVLTF. In DNA form, the CDR3 reads TGCGCCAGCCTGGAGGGCGCTGGGGCCAACGTCCTGACTTTC. Looking up the rest from reference TRBV5-1 and TRBJ2-6 gives the full variable domain: KAGVTQTPRYLIKTRGQQVTLSCSPISGHRSVSWYQQTPGQGLQFLFEYFSETQRNKGNFPGRFSGRQFSNSRSEMNVSTLELGDSALYLCASLEGAGANVLTFGAGSRLTVL.

The chain links TRBV29-1 to TRBJ2-5, with 9 positions matching TRBD1. The trim removed 2 bases at V and 5 bases at J, leaving 9 bases unmatched. The germline V gene has CDR1 SQVTM and CDR2 ANQGSEA. This CDR3 has 15 amino acids. The CDR3, as DNA: TGCAGCGTTGAACCACCTCGGACAGGGGCCGAGACCCAGTACTTC. Its protein is CSVEPPRTGAETQYF.

The rearrangement joins TRBV2 to TRBJ2-2; D remains ambiguous. The V and J ends lost 1 base and 4 bases respectively, with 4 bases between them. The CDR3 loop spans 13 amino acids. Germline loops: CDR1 SNHLY, CDR2 FYNNEI. CDR3 in amino acids: CASSEDSTGELFF. In DNA, the CDR3 is TGTGCCAGCAGTGAAGACAGCACCGGGGAGCTGTTTTTT.

This rearrangement joins TRBV9 to TRBJ1-1; a possible D gene is TRBD1 (5 bases). Looked up from germline, CDR1 is SGDLS and CDR2 is YYNGEE. V was cut by 0 bases and J by 0 bases, with 12 bases left in between. The CDR3 has 16 amino acids. For the CDR3, the DNA is TGTGCCAGCAGCGTAGGCAACAGGTTCATGAACACTGAAGCTTTCTTT. Residues: CASSVGNRFMNTEAFF.

This chain links TRBV7-8 with TRBJ2-4, with D unclear. The CDR3 runs 15 residues. Germline assignment: CDR1 SGHVS and CDR2 FQNEAQ. V was trimmed by 1 base and J by 6 bases, leaving 13 bases between them. The CDR3 DNA is TGTGCCAGCAGCTTAGTTAGTGGTTATTCAAACATTCAGTACTTC. It yields the protein CASSLVSGYSNIQYF.

The chain joins TRBV9 to TRBJ2-4, with 9 nucleotides matching TRBD1. There are 13 residues in the CDR3. Germline-derived CDR1 and CDR2 are SGDLS and YYNGEE. Losses at the gene ends were 3 bases for V and 9 bases for J; bases not matched to a gene: 4. The CDR3 DNA follows: TGTGCCAGCAGCGGGGGACAGGGAACCATTCAGTACTTC. Translation: CASSGGQGTIQYF.

Here the CDR3 reads CASSPQVPTNYGYTF. The CDR3, as DNA: TGCGCCAGCAGCCCACAGGTCCCGACTAACTATGGCTACACCTTC. J is TRBJ1-2 and V is TRBV5-1, with a possible D match to TRBD1 (5 bases). Trimming took 4 bases from V and 0 from J, leaving 13 bases between them. Germline values: CDR1 SGHRS, CDR2 YFSETQ. The CDR3 spans 15 residues.

The V and J genes are TRBV6-4 and TRBJ1-1; D uncertain. V dropped 4 bases and J dropped 5 bases, with 14 bases sitting between them. CDR1 and CDR2 (germline): MRHNA, SNTAGT. The CDR3 covers 14 residues. This CDR3 is CASSAEQGGTEAFF. The DNA of the CDR3 is TGTGCCAGCAGTGCCGAACAAGGAGGGACTGAAGCTTTCTTT.

This clone turned up a few times. Different DNA sequences within this sample yield the same CDR3. The rearrangement links TRBV9 to TRBJ2-2; TRBD2 aligns across 7 bases. The length of the CDR3 is 15 residues. Per the germline V gene, CDR1 is SGDLS and CDR2 is YYNGEE. Unmatched junction bases numbered 2, after V lost 0 bases and J lost 3 bases. CDR3 in DNA: TGTGCCAGCAGCGTAGGGCTAGCGGACACCGGGGAGCTGTTTTTT. It is translated as CASSVGLADTGELFF.

The V gene is TRBV6-4, the J gene TRBJ2-1; tentative D call: TRBD1 (6 bases). The CDR3 sequence is 17 residues long. Looked up from germline, CDR1 is MRHNA and CDR2 is SNTAGT. Trimming left V 6 bases short and J 0 bases short, with 18 bases between. CDR3 sequence reads: CASSLDRSSNSYNEQFF. CDR3 DNA sequence: TGTGCCAGCAGCCTCGACAGGTCCTCAAACTCCTACAATGAGCAGTTCTTC.

This chain uses TRBV11-2 with TRBJ2-5; 11 bases are a match to TRBD2. The V gene's germline CDR1 is SGHAT and CDR2 FQNNGV. The CDR3 has 17 amino acids. Unmatched junction bases numbered 8, after V lost 5 bases and J lost 0 bases. CDR3 bases: TGTGCCAGCAGCCCAATAGCGGGAGGGAGGGACCAAGAGACCCAGTACTTC. Its protein is CASSPIAGGRDQETQYF.

The V call is TRBV9, the J call TRBJ2-7; 7 bases are a match to TRBD2. This CDR3 has 16 amino acids. Germline V gene data show CDR1 as SGDLS and CDR2 as YYNGEE. The V and J ends lost 0 bases and 0 bases, in that order; junction bases with no gene match: 6. CDR3 sequence reads: CASSVGGGGFSYEQYF. The CDR3 DNA reads as TGTGCCAGCAGCGTAGGGGGGGGAGGCTTCTCCTACGAGCAGTACTTC.

V usage is TRBV7-9 and J usage is TRBJ2-7; TRBD2 aligns across 13 bases. CDR3 length: 17 residues. Germline values: CDR1 SEHNR, CDR2 FQNEAQ (reference sequence). V was clipped by 6 bases and J by 6 bases; unmatched bases: 14. In DNA form, the CDR3 reads TGTGCCAGCAGGTTACCGACTAGCGGGAGGCCAGACGGCGAGCAGTACTTC. Amino acid sequence: CASRLPTSGRPDGEQYF.

The rearrangement uses TRBV5-4 and TRBJ2-5, with 13 bases identical to TRBD2. This CDR3 region has 13 residues. Trimming removed 9 bases from V and 5 bases from J; junction bases left unmatched: 4. Germline CDR1 reads SGHNT; CDR2 reads YYREEE (reference sequence). CDR3 coding DNA: TGTGCCACAAAACTAGCGGGAGGGGAGACCCAGTACTTC. Protein sequence: CATKLAGGETQYF.